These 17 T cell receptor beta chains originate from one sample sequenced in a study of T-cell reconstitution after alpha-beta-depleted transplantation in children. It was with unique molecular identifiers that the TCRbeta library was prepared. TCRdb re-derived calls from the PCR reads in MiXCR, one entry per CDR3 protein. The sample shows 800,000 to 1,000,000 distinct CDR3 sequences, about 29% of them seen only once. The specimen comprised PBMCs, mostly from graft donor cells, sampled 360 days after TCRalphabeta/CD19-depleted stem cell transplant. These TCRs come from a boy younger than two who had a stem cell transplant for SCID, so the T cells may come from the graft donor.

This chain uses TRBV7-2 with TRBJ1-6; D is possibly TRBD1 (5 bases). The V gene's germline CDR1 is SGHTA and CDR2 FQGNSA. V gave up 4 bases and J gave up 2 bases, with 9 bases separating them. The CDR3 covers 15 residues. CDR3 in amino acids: CASSSGTTYNSPLHF. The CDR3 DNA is TGTGCCAGCAGCTCCGGGACCACCTATAATTCACCCCTCCACTTT.

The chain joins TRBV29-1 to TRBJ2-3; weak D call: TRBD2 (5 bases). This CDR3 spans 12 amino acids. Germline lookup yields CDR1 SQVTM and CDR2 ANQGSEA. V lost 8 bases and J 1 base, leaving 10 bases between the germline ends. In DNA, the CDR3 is TGCAGCAATAAGGAGGGCACAGATACGCAGTATTTT. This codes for CSNKEGTDTQYF.

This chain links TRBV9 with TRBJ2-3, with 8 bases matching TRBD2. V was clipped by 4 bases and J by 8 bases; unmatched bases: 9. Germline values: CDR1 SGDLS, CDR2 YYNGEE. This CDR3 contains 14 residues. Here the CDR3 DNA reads TGTGCCAGCAGCCCGCCGGGACTAGGGGTTACGCAGTATTTT. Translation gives CASSPPGLGVTQYF.

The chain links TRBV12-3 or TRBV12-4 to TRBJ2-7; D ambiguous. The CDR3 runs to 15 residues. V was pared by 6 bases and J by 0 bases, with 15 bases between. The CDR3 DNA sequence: TGTGCCAGCAGGCAGAGACCCGAGACCTCCTACGAGCAGTACTTC. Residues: CASRQRPETSYEQYF.

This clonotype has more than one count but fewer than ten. The CDR3 reads CASSYLGGGGALEQFF. The DNA for the CDR3 is TGTGCCAGCAGTTACCTGGGGGGCGGGGGGGCACTTGAGCAGTTCTTC. This sequence joins TRBV27 and TRBJ2-1; TRBD2 matches 9 bases. Germline V gene sequence: CDR1 MNHEY, CDR2 SMNVEV (reference sequence). The V segment lost 4 bases and the J segment 9 bases; nucleotides outside the gene matches: 13. The CDR3 runs 16 residues.

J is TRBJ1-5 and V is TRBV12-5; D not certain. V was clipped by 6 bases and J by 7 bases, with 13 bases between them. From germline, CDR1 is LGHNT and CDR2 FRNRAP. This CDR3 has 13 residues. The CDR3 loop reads CASGPTPRQPQHF. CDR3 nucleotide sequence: TGTGCTAGTGGCCCGACCCCTCGACAGCCCCAGCATTTT.

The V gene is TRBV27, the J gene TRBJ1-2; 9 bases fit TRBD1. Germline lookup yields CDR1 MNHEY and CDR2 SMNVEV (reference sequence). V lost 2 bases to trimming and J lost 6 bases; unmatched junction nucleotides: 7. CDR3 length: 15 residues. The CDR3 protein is CASSLGARTGDGYTF. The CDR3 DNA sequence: TGTGCCAGCAGTTTAGGAGCGAGGACAGGGGATGGCTACACCTTC.

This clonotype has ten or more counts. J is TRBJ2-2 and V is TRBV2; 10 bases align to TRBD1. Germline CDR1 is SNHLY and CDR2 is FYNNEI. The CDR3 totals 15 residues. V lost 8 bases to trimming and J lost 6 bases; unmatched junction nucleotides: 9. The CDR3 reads CASGGQGNFPGELFF. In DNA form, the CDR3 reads TGTGCCAGCGGGGGACAGGGGAATTTCCCCGGGGAGCTGTTTTTT.

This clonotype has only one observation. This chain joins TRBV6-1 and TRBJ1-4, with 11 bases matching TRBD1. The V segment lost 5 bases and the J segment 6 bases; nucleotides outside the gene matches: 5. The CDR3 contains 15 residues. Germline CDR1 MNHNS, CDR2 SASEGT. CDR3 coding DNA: TGTGCCAGCAGTCCACCGGGACAGGGGGATGAAAAACTGTTTTTT. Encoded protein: CASSPPGQGDEKLFF.

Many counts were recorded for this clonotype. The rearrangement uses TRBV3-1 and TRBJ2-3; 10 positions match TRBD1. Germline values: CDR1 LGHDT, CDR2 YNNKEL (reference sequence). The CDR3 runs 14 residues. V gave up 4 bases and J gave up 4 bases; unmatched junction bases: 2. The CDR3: CASSRGQGADTQYF. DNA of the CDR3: TGTGCCAGCAGCCGCGGACAGGGGGCAGATACGCAGTATTTT.

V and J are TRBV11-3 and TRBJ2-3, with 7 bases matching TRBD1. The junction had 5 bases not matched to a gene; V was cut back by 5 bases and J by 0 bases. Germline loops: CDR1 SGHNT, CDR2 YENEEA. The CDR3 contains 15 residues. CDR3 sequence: CASSKGTASTDTQYF. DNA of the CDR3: TGTGCCAGCAGCAAAGGGACAGCTAGCACAGATACGCAGTATTTT.

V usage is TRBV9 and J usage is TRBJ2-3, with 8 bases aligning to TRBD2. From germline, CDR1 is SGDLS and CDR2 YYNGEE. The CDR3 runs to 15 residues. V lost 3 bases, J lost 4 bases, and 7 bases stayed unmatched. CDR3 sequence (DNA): TGTGCCAGCAGCGGTAGCGGGGCCTCCGCAGATACGCAGTATTTT. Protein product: CASSGSGASADTQYF.

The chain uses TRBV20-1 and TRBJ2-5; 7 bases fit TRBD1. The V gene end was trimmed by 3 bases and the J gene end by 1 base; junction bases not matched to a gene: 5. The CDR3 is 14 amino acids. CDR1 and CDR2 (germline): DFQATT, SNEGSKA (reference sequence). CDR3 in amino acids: CSASPRGIQETQYF. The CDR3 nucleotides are TGCAGTGCTAGCCCCAGGGGGATCCAAGAGACCCAGTACTTC.

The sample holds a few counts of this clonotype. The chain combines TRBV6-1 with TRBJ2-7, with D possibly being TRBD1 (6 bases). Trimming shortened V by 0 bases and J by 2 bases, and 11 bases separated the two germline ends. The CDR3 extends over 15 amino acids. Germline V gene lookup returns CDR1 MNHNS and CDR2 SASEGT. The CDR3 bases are TGTGCCAGCAGTGAAGCCTCCCAGGGGACCTACGAGCAGTACTTC. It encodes CASSEASQGTYEQYF.

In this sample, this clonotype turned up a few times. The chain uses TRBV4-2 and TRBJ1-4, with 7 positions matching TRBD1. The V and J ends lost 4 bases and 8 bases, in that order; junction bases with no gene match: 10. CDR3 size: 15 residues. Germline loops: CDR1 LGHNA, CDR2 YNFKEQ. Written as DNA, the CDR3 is TGTGCCAGCAGCCTACAACAGGGGACCGGAGAAAAACTGTTTTTT. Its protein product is CASSLQQGTGEKLFF.

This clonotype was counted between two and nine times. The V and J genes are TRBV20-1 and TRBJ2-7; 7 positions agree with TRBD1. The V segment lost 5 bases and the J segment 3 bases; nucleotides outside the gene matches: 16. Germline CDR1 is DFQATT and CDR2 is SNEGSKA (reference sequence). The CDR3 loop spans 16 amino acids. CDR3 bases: TGCAGTGCTCTCTTAGCCCCCGGGACAGCTTACTACGAGCAGTACTTC. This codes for CSALLAPGTAYYEQYF.

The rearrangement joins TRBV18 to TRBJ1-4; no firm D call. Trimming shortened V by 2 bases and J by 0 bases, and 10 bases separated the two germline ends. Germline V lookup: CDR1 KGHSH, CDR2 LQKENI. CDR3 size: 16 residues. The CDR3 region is CASSPTVVATNEKLFF. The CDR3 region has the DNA TGTGCCAGCTCACCAACGGTGGTTGCAACTAATGAAAAACTGTTTTTT.